The next 25 T cell receptor beta chains were all read from a single sample in a study of T-cell memory formation after mild COVID-19. TCRdb recomputed calls from the 5' RACE reads with MiXCR, one row per CDR3 protein. The sample consists of 350,000 to 500,000 distinct CDR3 sequences, approximately 18% of them appearing once. The sample comprised PBMCs or a T cell subset sorted from them (not recorded which). Source of these receptors: a young man who had mild COVID-19 (a few samples of this study predate the infection). Cell type and time point are not known.

This clonotype was seen only a few times. J is TRBJ1-1 and V is TRBV7-9, with D perhaps TRBD1 (6 bases). CDR3 length: 14 amino acids. The germline gives CDR1 SEHNR, CDR2 FQNEAQ (reference sequence). Between the trimmed V and J ends, which lost 7 bases and 5 bases, there was a span of 17 bases. The CDR3 DNA is TGTGCCAGCACCCTAGACGGGGGCGCGACTGAAGCTTTCTTT. Protein sequence: CASTLDGGATEAFF.

The V and J genes are TRBV7-9 and TRBJ1-1; TRBD1 matches 7 bases. This CDR3 has 16 amino acids. The ends lost 0 bases at V and 3 bases at J; junction bases unmatched: 7. Germline CDR1 and CDR2: SEHNR and FQNEAQ (reference sequence). Here the CDR3 DNA reads TGTGCCAGCAGCTTAGCGAACAGGGGATCGGACACTGAAGCTTTCTTT. Its translation is CASSLANRGSDTEAFF.

This sequence joins TRBV18 and TRBJ1-3; D may be TRBD1 (5 bases). Germline V gene lookup returns CDR1 KGHSH and CDR2 LQKENI. V shed 4 bases and J shed 4 bases, with 8 bases lying between them. The CDR3 loop spans 13 amino acids. The CDR3 region has the DNA TGTGCCAGCTCACGAGAGGGGGGAAACACCATATATTTT. It is translated as CASSREGGNTIYF.

V and J are TRBV7-3 and TRBJ2-6; 8 bases are shared with TRBD1. CDR1 and CDR2 (germline): SGHTA, FQGTGA. After removal of 6 bases from V and 1 base from J, the junction contained 11 bases not matched to a gene. This CDR3 has 18 residues. In nucleotides, the CDR3 is TGTGCCAGCAGTTACATGGGACAGGATTTTTCTGGGGCCAACGTCCTGACTTTC. Protein sequence: CASSYMGQDFSGANVLTF. Together with reference TRBV7-3 and TRBJ2-6, the CDR3 gives the full variable domain: GAGVSQTPSNKVTEKGKYVELRCDPISGHTALYWYRQSLGQGPEFLIYFQGTGAADDSGLPNDRFFAVRPEGSVSTLKIQRTERGDSAVYLCASSYMGQDFSGANVLTFGAGSRLTVL.

This clonotype was counted at least ten times. This sequence joins TRBV5-1 and TRBJ2-3; D might be TRBD1 (5 bases). The CDR3 is 15 residues long. The germline V and J ends were trimmed by 2 bases and 0 bases, with 10 bases remaining between them. Germline CDR1 reads SGHRS; CDR2 reads YFSETQ. This CDR3 reads CASSFDSPSTDTQYF. The CDR3 DNA is TGCGCCAGCAGCTTCGACAGTCCAAGCACAGATACGCAGTATTTT.

The chain couples TRBV7-2 to TRBJ1-5; D might be TRBD1 (5 bases). Trimming pared 5 bases from V and 0 bases from J, leaving 11 bases between. The germline gives CDR1 SGHTA, CDR2 FQGNSA. CDR3 length: 15 residues. The CDR3 region has the DNA TGTGCCAGCAGCGCCCAGGGCTATAGCAATCAGCCCCAGCATTTT. This sequence encodes CASSAQGYSNQPQHF.

This clonotype was recorded many times. The V and J genes are TRBV7-2 and TRBJ2-2; D gene ambiguous. The CDR3 contains 14 residues. Germline lookup yields CDR1 SGHTA and CDR2 FQGNSA. V was shortened by 5 bases and J by 0 bases, with 7 bases between the two germline ends. CDR3 amino acids: CASSPVANTGELFF. The CDR3 DNA reads TGTGCCAGCAGCCCAGTAGCGAACACCGGGGAGCTGTTTTTT.

This clonotype was recorded many times. V gene TRBV5-1 combines with J gene TRBJ2-2; D gene ambiguous. Between the trimmed V and J ends, which lost 2 bases and 6 bases, there was a span of 5 bases. The germline V gene encodes CDR1 SGHRS and CDR2 YFSETQ. The CDR3 length is 12 residues. CDR3: CASSFVPGELFF. As DNA, the CDR3 is TGCGCCAGCAGCTTTGTTCCCGGGGAGCTGTTTTTT.

The V and J genes are TRBV6-6 and TRBJ1-6; D perhaps matches TRBD1 (5 bases). The V end was cut by 4 bases, the J end by 8 bases, with 12 bases between. The CDR3 has 14 residues. Germline V gene sequence: CDR1 MNHNY, CDR2 SVGAGI (reference sequence). The CDR3 DNA reads TGTGCCAGCAGTTCAGGCGGGGGGGATTCACCCCTCCACTTT. It yields the protein CASSSGGGDSPLHF.

A single count supports this clonotype. The chain recombines TRBV24-1 with TRBJ2-7, with D hard to call. Per germline, CDR1 KGHDR and CDR2 SFDVKD. This CDR3 spans 12 amino acids. Between the trimmed V and J ends, which lost 2 bases and 7 bases, there was a span of 8 bases. CDR3 in DNA: TGTGCCACCAGTGATTCAGGAGCAGAGCAGTACGTC. It is translated as CATSDSGAEQYV.

This clonotype was seen repeatedly, ten times or more. The chain combines TRBV7-3 with TRBJ2-1, with 8 bases identical to TRBD2. The length of the CDR3 is 15 residues. J was trimmed by 6 bases and V by 4 bases; bases with no gene match: 8. From germline, CDR1 is SGHTA and CDR2 FQGTGA. In nucleotides, the CDR3 is TGTGCCAGCAGCTCCTCCCCGCGGGGGGTCAATGAGCAGTTCTTC. Translation gives CASSSSPRGVNEQFF.

This sequence joins TRBV5-1 and TRBJ1-3; D possibly corresponds to TRBD1 (5 bases). V was clipped by 4 bases and J by 4 bases, with 15 bases between them. The CDR3 is 15 amino acids. CDR1 and CDR2 (germline): SGHRS, YFSETQ. CDR3 residues: CASSLQGGSGNTIYF. CDR3 nucleotides: TGCGCCAGCAGCCTCCAGGGAGGCAGCGGAAACACCATATATTTT.

This clonotype was seen a single time. The genes are TRBV11-2 and TRBJ2-2; D remains ambiguous. Germline V gene sequence: CDR1 SGHAT, CDR2 FQNNGV. Trimming took off 3 bases at V and 8 bases at J, with 10 bases between the two ends. The CDR3 runs to 13 residues. The CDR3 DNA sequence: TGTGCCAGCAGCTTCAAAGGCCTGGGGGAGCTGTTTTTT. Its translation: CASSFKGLGELFF.

The chain uses TRBV7-3 and TRBJ2-3, with no clear D. The CDR3 has 13 residues. In germline, CDR1 is SGHTA, CDR2 FQGTGA. The V end lost 5 bases, the J end lost 6 bases, and 12 bases lay between the germline ends. The CDR3 protein is CASSLVHTDTQYF. CDR3 bases: TGTGCCAGCAGCCTTGTCCACACCGATACGCAGTATTTT.

This clonotype was seen a handful of times. The chain carries TRBV12-3 or TRBV12-4 and TRBJ1-3; D uncertain. V gave up 6 bases and J gave up 0 bases, with 3 bases separating them. CDR3 size: 12 residues. The DNA of the CDR3 is TGTGCCAGCAGGAACTCTGGAAACACCATATATTTT. Amino acids: CASRNSGNTIYF.

This clonotype was counted between two and nine times. The chain combines TRBV9 with TRBJ1-1; tentatively, D is TRBD1 (5 bases). The CDR3 is 15 amino acids. Germline V lookup: CDR1 SGDLS, CDR2 YYNGEE. Trimming took off 5 bases at V and 3 bases at J, with 17 bases between the two ends. DNA for the CDR3: TGTGCCAGCAGTACGGGGCGCCTGGTGGACACTGAAGCTTTCTTT. Translating it yields CASSTGRLVDTEAFF.

V and J are TRBV10-3 and TRBJ2-5; 13 positions agree with TRBD2. This CDR3 is 16 amino acids long. Per the germline V gene, CDR1 is ENHRY and CDR2 is SYGVKD. With V trimmed by 4 bases and J by 5 bases, 7 bases remained unmatched. CDR3 bases: TGTGCCATCAGTGGGCGACTAGCGGGGGGCCGGGAGACCCAGTACTTC. It translates to CAISGRLAGGRETQYF.

This clonotype was found many times. The chain employs TRBV4-2 and TRBJ1-1; no firm D call. The CDR3 is 13 amino acids. Trimming took off 4 bases at V and 3 bases at J, with 9 bases between the two ends. CDR1 LGHNA and CDR2 YNFKEQ come from the germline V gene. CDR3 loop: CASSPGFDTEAFF. The CDR3 nucleotides are TGTGCCAGCAGCCCTGGGTTTGACACTGAAGCTTTCTTT.

The chain couples TRBV9 to TRBJ2-2, with D perhaps given as TRBD1 or TRBD2 (6 bases each). V dropped 5 bases and J dropped 5 bases, with 16 bases sitting between them. Germline loops: CDR1 SGDLS, CDR2 YYNGEE. The CDR3 has 15 amino acids. This CDR3 is CASRGRQAGTGELFF. CDR3 DNA: TGTGCCAGCAGGGGGAGACAGGCGGGGACCGGGGAGCTGTTTTTT.

The gene calls are TRBV18 and TRBJ1-2; 12 bases fit TRBD1. J gave up 6 bases and V 4 bases, and 9 bases lay outside the gene matches. The CDR3 spans 16 residues. The germline V gene encodes CDR1 KGHSH and CDR2 LQKENI. The CDR3 DNA reads TGTGCCAGCTCACGGGACAGGGGGCGGTCCCTCAATGGCTACACCTTC. Its protein product is CASSRDRGRSLNGYTF. Variable domain in full (rest from reference TRBV18 and TRBJ1-2): NAGVMQNPRHLVRRRGQEARLRCSPMKGHSHVYWYRQLPEEGLKFMVYLQKENIIDESGMPKERFSAEFPKEGPSILRIQQVVRGDSAAYFCASSRDRGRSLNGYTFGSGTRLTVV.

This clonotype has only a few counts. The chain uses TRBV11-2 and TRBJ2-3, with 8 bases aligning to TRBD2. Germline V CDR1 and CDR2: SGHAT, FQNNGV. The CDR3 covers 13 residues. V lost 5 bases and J lost 7; bases outside the gene matches: 5. CDR3 region: CASSAGGGNTQYF. The CDR3 nucleotides read TGTGCCAGCAGCGCCGGGGGGGGGAATACGCAGTATTTT.

The chain links TRBV4-3 to TRBJ2-5; D is tentatively TRBD1 or TRBD2 (6 bases each). The ends were cut back, 0 bases at V and 1 base at J, with 12 bases in the middle. CDR3 size: 16 residues. Germline assignment: CDR1 LGHNA and CDR2 YSLEER. The CDR3 region has the DNA TGCGCCAGCAGCCAAGATACGCGGGACACCCAAGAGACCCAGTACTTC. Residues: CASSQDTRDTQETQYF.

The sample holds a few counts of this clonotype. CDR3 sequence reads: CASSQGFQGIQETQYF. In DNA, the CDR3 is TGCGCCAGCAGCCAAGGATTCCAGGGGATTCAAGAGACCCAGTACTTC. The chain recombines TRBV4-3 with TRBJ2-5; D possibly corresponds to TRBD1 (6 bases). Looked up from germline, CDR1 is LGHNA and CDR2 is YSLEER. The CDR3 runs 16 residues. V was pared by 1 base and J by 2 bases, with 14 bases between.

This clonotype was counted only a few times. J is TRBJ2-3 and V is TRBV20-1; D possibly corresponds to TRBD1 (6 bases). Germline V gene lookup returns CDR1 DFQATT and CDR2 SNEGSKA (reference sequence). The ends were cut back, 4 bases at V and 2 bases at J, with 10 bases in the middle. This CDR3 has 13 residues. In DNA form, the CDR3 reads TGCAGTGCTAAGGGGGTCACCACAGATACGCAGTATTTT. Its protein product is CSAKGVTTDTQYF.

This rearrangement joins TRBV5-1 to TRBJ2-1; possibly TRBD1 or TRBD2 for D (5 bases each). The CDR3 length is 13 residues. In germline, CDR1 is SGHRS, CDR2 YFSETQ. V was shortened by 4 bases and J by 3 bases, with 8 bases between the two germline ends. The CDR3 loop reads CASSMGDYNEQFF. DNA for the CDR3: TGCGCCAGCAGCATGGGGGACTACAATGAGCAGTTCTTC.